This paragraph covers one T cell receptor (beta chain) sequence. This clonotype has only a few counts. The antigen it recognizes is unknown. The record has no base qualities; no much larger clone is one base away. The data belong to a study of vaccination and CD4 T cells after COVID-19 (dated 2022 in TCRdb). Concerning the study at large: In the convalescent cohort there were six males and four females, among whom were two Hispanic individuals, seven Caucasians, two Asians and one multiracial person. Two doses of either the Pfizer-BioNTech BNT162b2 vaccine (n=8) or the Moderna mRNA-1273 vaccine (n=2) were administered to participants. Post-COVID blood samples from convalescent patients were collected a median of about 100 days after diagnosis, with a range of roughly 30 to 170 days. Post-vaccine blood samples were collected a median of approximately 77 days after the second vaccine dose, ranging from roughly 12 to 241 days. Overlapping spike peptide pools from SARS-CoV-2 and from the common cold coronaviruses HCoV-NL63, HCoV-OC43 and HCoV-229E were used as culture stimuli. Control cultures received a CEFX viral epitope pool as the positive control, an HIV-1 Nef peptide pool as the negative control, or no peptide. The spike-specific CD4+ TCR repertoire was compared before and after mRNA vaccination in nine to ten COVID-19 convalescent patients and several infection-naive healthy vaccine recipients.

The library was obtained by PCR. DNA from cultured CD4+ T cells was subjected to TCR sequencing with the Oncomine TCR Beta short-read assay at the Johns Hopkins FTIC core. The QIAamp micro DNA kit was used to extract genomic DNA from the cultured CD4+ T cells. Oncomine TCR Beta libraries from cultured CD4+ T cells were pooled with unique dual indexes and sequenced on an Illumina iSeq 100. The source study handled its data this way. Non-productive sequences were removed, and CDR3s not starting with C, not ending with F or W, or shorter than 7 amino acids were discarded. Antigen-specific clonotypes were identified using the MANAFEST web application through comparison of peptide-stimulated wells with reference and other culture wells. Positive clones required FDR below 0.05, an odds ratio above 5, and productive frequency above 0.1% in at least two of three replicate wells. Cross-reactive clonotypes were defined as significantly expanded in both SARS-CoV-2 spike wells and at least one common cold coronavirus spike condition. Levenshtein distances (stringdist) and unrooted phylogenetic trees (ape) in R version 3.6.1 were used to assess CDR3 homology. TCRdb passed the public sequencing reads through fastp at Q25 and MiXCR, retaining productive beta sequences. Rows are combined by CDR3 protein, so each entry shows the most common genes and DNA. The V and J calls were determined by TCRdb, not by the authors. This sample lists approximately 15,000 distinct CDR3 sequences; roughly 22% were detected once. The ten most abundant clones make up 9.5% to 15% of the sample.

Broader findings and caveats from the paper: Of the vaccine-specific clones found in convalescent patients, nearly all (304 of 307) were mono-reactive for SARS-CoV-2 spike instead of being cross-reactive with common cold coronaviruses. Among convalescent patients, a median about 86% of the SARS-CoV-2-reactive clones seen after vaccination appeared only after vaccination, which suggests priming specific to the vaccine. Although the median number of SARS-CoV-2-reactive clonotypes went up from around 19 after infection to some 37 after vaccination, the increase was not significant. The study included relatively few convalescent patients and did not analyze early timepoints after natural infection.

The CDR1 and CDR2 encoded by the germline V gene (reference sequence) are SEHNR and FQNEAQ. The CDR3 has 17 amino acids, counting the end cysteine and phenylalanine. The sequence is cut down to CDR3 DNA, 51 bases in frame from base 1. The V and J ends are trimmed by 1 base and 5 bases, leaving 15 bases between them. In light of the paper, this sample's treatment or condition label describes: approximately nine-day PBMC culture with coronavirus spike peptide pools or control peptides (ViraFEST assay). The ViraFEST assay, used in the study, expanded antigen-specific T cells with peptide pools and then identified the expanded clonotypes through TCR sequencing. Healthy vaccine recipients had no prior SARS-CoV-2 infection, confirmed by negative nucleocapsid antibody tests before and after vaccination. Each well held around 2.1 million PBMCs cultured with 10 ug/ml peptide pools in IMDM containing approximately 5% human AB serum and 7.5 to 10 IU/ml IL-2. On days 3 and 7, half of the culture medium was replaced with fresh IL-2-containing medium. Once the cells had been in culture for roughly 10 days, the EasySep CD4+ T cell isolation kit was used to isolate CD4+ T cells by negative selection. Ficoll-Paque Plus gradient centrifugation was used to isolate PBMCs from whole blood, and the isolated PBMCs were then either used fresh or cryopreserved at -140C. In general, triplicate wells were set up for every culture condition.

The receptor comes from a human donor who received a COVID-19 vaccine. Sample: CD4+ T cells from blood, cultured in vitro, taken before SARS-CoV-2 vaccination. The chain joins TRBV7-9 to TRBJ1-6, and possibly TRBD1, on 6 matching bases. CDR3 protein: CASSLEHFTGNNSPLHF. At the DNA level, the sequence is TGTGCCAGCAGCTTAGAACACTTTACAGGGAATAATTCACCCCTCCACTTT.